This T cell receptor beta chain was sequenced during a study of shared clonotypes between healthy human individuals. Overall study results and limits: Clonotype sharing among donors was thought likely to change with sequencing depth.

Sequencing was performed with immunoSEQ multiplex PCR; in TCRdb, only in-frame clones are kept and a portion is missing. Of some 500,000 clones in the sample, about 96% were seen once. A word on this clone: Its antigen remains unknown.

V shed 6 bases and J 4 bases; nucleotides not matched to a gene: 8. This CDR3 comprises 15 residues. Germline-derived CDR1 and CDR2 are MNHEY and SVGAGI. The clonotype comes from a woman in her 30s in good health. Sequencing was done on a sample of naive CD4+ T cells sorted from blood. Subset given: CD45RA+ positively selected. This chain uses TRBV6-5 with TRBJ2-5, with 10 bases fitting TRBD2. The CDR3, as DNA: TGTGCCAGCAGCAAACTAGCGGGAAGGGGAGAGACCCAGTACTTC. It translates to CASSKLAGRGETQYF.